The 9 T cell receptor beta chains below were found in one sample sequenced in a study of post-analysis software for immune sequencing data. Study-level points and caveats: When patients were compared with controls, 4 or 5 TRBV segments were more frequent, TRBV5-6, TRBV5-1 and TRBV20-1 among them.

Unique molecular identifiers were carried by the TCR beta cDNA libraries. In TCRdb, the PCR reads were re-called with MiXCR into one record per CDR3 protein. The table lists roughly 410,000 distinct CDR3 sequences, around 33% of them singletons. Their specific antigens are unknown. Sequenced sample: blood. Receptors were obtained from a girl aged 5-17 years with multiple sclerosis.

The genes are TRBV7-2 and TRBJ2-5; 10 positions match TRBD2. Germline V gives CDR1 SGHTA, CDR2 FQGNSA. The CDR3 length is 15 residues. V shed 2 bases and J 6 bases; nucleotides not matched to a gene: 6. The CDR3 DNA reads as TGTGCCAGCAGCTTAAGCAGCGGGGGGGCGAAGACCCAGTACTTC. Amino acid sequence: CASSLSSGGAKTQYF.

The rearrangement joins TRBV4-1 to TRBJ1-6; D uncertain. CDR3 length: 14 amino acids. Looked up from germline, CDR1 is MGHRA and CDR2 is YSYEKL. Trimming took 2 bases from V and 9 from J, leaving 11 bases between them. The CDR3 DNA is TGCGCCAGCAGCCAACAGGCTATGGGTTCACCCCTCCACTTT. This gives the protein CASSQQAMGSPLHF.

The rearrangement uses TRBV27 and TRBJ2-4, with a possible D match to TRBD2 (6 bases). The end of the DNA aligns better with TRBJ2-7, so the J call may be wrong. The CDR3 sequence is 14 residues long. Germline V lookup: CDR1 MNHEY, CDR2 SMNVEV (reference sequence). CDR3 sequence reads: CASSPTGVAYEQYF. Written as DNA, the CDR3 is TGTGCCAGCAGCCCCACGGGGGTGGCCTACGAGCAGTACTTC.

This clonotype was detected only a few times. V and J are TRBV5-1 and TRBJ1-2; no definite D call. Germline V gene sequence: CDR1 SGHRS, CDR2 YFSETQ. The CDR3 is 14 residues long. Trimming removed 4 bases from V and 4 bases from J, with 14 bases in between. CDR3 DNA: TGCGCCAGCAGCCCATTGGGGAGAGTCTATGGCTACACCTTC. Amino acids: CASSPLGRVYGYTF.

This clonotype came up a few times. V usage is TRBV20-1 and J usage is TRBJ2-3, with D perhaps TRBD2 (5 bases). The germline CDR1 and CDR2 sequences are DFQATT and SNEGSKA (reference sequence). V lost 0 bases to trimming and J lost 4 bases, with 11 bases between them. The CDR3 runs to 14 residues. CDR3 sequence (DNA): TGCAGTGCTAGAGATCGGGGATGGGCAGATACGCAGTATTTT. As protein: CSARDRGWADTQYF.

This chain connects TRBV12-3 or TRBV12-4 to TRBJ1-1; perhaps TRBD1 as D (5 bases). V gave up 6 bases and J gave up 1 base, with 12 bases separating them. This CDR3 contains 14 residues. Here the CDR3 reads CASRSSGTNTEAFF. In DNA, the CDR3 is TGTGCCAGCAGGTCCTCAGGGACGAACACTGAAGCTTTCTTT.

The genes are TRBV4-1 and TRBJ1-4, with TRBD1 as a possible D gene (5 bases). The V gene's germline CDR1 is MGHRA and CDR2 YSYEKL. Trimming pared 1 base from V and 7 bases from J, leaving 13 bases between. This CDR3 has 15 amino acids. The CDR3 nucleotides are TGCGCCAGCAGCCAAGGGGTCCGGCAGGGTGAAAAACTGTTTTTT. Protein product: CASSQGVRQGEKLFF.

V gene TRBV6-2 or TRBV6-3 combines with J gene TRBJ2-7; D is ambiguous. The V gene lost 6 bases and the J gene lost 0 bases, with 9 bases spanning the gap. This CDR3 spans 13 amino acids. Germline lookup yields CDR1 MNHEY and CDR2 SVGEGT. In DNA, the CDR3 is TGTGCCAGCAGCTCACCAAACTCCTACGAGCAGTACTTC. It encodes CASSSPNSYEQYF.

The sample holds a few counts of this clonotype. The rearrangement uses TRBV28 and TRBJ2-5; D possibly corresponds to TRBD2 (7 bases). Germline V gene data show CDR1 as MDHEN and CDR2 as SYDVKM. The CDR3 has 15 amino acids. V lost 8 bases to trimming and J lost 2 bases, with 18 bases between them. The CDR3 DNA reads as TGTGCCAGCTCAAAAAGGGGGGGGCGACAAGAGACCCAGTACTTC. The encoded protein is CASSKRGGRQETQYF.